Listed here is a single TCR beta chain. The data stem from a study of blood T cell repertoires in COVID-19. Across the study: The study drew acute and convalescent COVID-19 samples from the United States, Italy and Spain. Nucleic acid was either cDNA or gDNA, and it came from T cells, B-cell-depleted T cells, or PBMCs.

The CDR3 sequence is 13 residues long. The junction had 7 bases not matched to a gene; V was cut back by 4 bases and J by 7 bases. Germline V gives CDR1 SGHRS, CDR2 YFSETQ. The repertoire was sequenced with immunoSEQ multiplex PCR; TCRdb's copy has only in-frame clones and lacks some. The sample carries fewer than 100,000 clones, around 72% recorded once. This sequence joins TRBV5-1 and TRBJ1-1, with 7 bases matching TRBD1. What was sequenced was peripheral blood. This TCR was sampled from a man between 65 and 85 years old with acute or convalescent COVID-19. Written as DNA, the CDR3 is TGCGCCAGCAGCGCGTCACAGGGGAATGAAGCTTTCTTT. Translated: CASSASQGNEAFF.